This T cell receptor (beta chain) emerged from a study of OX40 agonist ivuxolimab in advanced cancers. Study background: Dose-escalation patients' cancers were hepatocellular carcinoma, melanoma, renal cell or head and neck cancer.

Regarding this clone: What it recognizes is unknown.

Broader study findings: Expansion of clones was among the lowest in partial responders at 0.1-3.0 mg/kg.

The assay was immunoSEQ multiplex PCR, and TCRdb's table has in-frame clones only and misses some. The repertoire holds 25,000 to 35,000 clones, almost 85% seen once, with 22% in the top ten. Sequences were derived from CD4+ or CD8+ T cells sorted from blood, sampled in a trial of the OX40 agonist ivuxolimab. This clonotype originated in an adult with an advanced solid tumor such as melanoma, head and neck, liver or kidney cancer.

The DNA of the CDR3 is TGTGCCAGCAGCGCCCGATCTGGAGGGGAGCCCTACAATGAGCAGTTCTTC. Translated: CASSARSGGEPYNEQFF. V gene TRBV11-3 combines with J gene TRBJ2-1; possible D gene TRBD2, 6 bases. In germline, CDR1 is SGHNT, CDR2 YENEEA. The CDR3 loop spans 17 amino acids. V was shortened by 5 bases and J by 2 bases, with 19 bases between the two germline ends.